This T cell receptor beta chain emerged from a study of shared T cell receptors in the human thymus. Some clones are missing from TCRdb's copy, which holds only in-frame ones; the method was immunoSEQ multiplex PCR. The data show 500,000 to 850,000 clones, about 90% seen once. This clone was picked up a small number of times. The trim removed 4 bases at V and 5 bases at J, leaving 10 bases unmatched. The V gene's germline CDR1 is SGHNT and CDR2 YYREEE (reference sequence). The CDR3 loop spans 17 amino acids. Separately, the same data were catalogued under a study of human thymus T cells. From that study: Obtained as resections during corrective heart surgery, the thymus tissue was then studied. An apparent bias in V and J gene usage was seen in thymic and blood repertoires. Related research has reported that thymic repertoires overlap highly among unrelated individuals.

This receptor was obtained from a boy under two years old with a congenital heart defect. Material for sequencing was thymocytes. The chain recombines TRBV5-4 with TRBJ2-1; TRBD2 aligns across 12 bases. The CDR3: CASSGLLAGGHHNEQFF. The CDR3 coding sequence is TGTGCCAGCAGCGGCCTCCTAGCGGGAGGGCATCACAATGAGCAGTTCTTC.